Included here is one TCR beta chain sequence, with context. Antigen specificity is unknown. Vbeta (60) and Jbeta (13) primers were used in the PCR. Assay: immunoSEQ multiplex PCR; the TCRdb copy retains only in-frame clones and omits some. This table has roughly 100,000 clones, 70% to 85% appearing once. The record originates from a study of cytomegalovirus exposure and HLA in healthy donors. Study-wide results and limits: Being productive about 87% or about 30% of the time was typical of most TCR beta V segments in an earlier analysis. Analysis was carried out at a later point, and it linked a missense DCLRE1C variant to TCR beta V- and J-gene trimming.

The CDR3 sequence is 15 residues long. J gave up 5 bases and V 6 bases, and 3 bases lay outside the gene matches. The germline V gene has CDR1 LNHDA and CDR2 SQIVND (reference sequence). This rearrangement joins TRBV19 to TRBJ2-5; TRBD2 agrees at 16 bases. The sequence derives from a boy aged 5-17 years in good health and CMV-seronegative. The sequenced material came from PBMCs. The CDR3 is CASSGTSGRGETQYF. DNA of the CDR3: TGTGCCAGTAGCGGGACTAGCGGGAGGGGGGAGACCCAGTACTTC.